These 18 T cell receptor beta chains originate from one sample sequenced in a study of Graves' ophthalmopathy and Graves' hyperthyroidism. Using RNA transcripts, the TCR beta CDR3 regions were amplified. RT-PCR was first run with HTBI primers, then multiplex PCR in a second round. Via MiXCR, TCRdb re-called the multiplex PCR reads, giving one row per CDR3 protein. The table has 450,000 to 600,000 distinct CDR3 sequences, 35% to 40% seen once. The sample taken for sequencing was peripheral blood or thyroid tissue (not recorded which). All receptors come from an adult man with Graves' hyperthyroidism.

The rearrangement uses TRBV5-4 and TRBJ2-5, with 7 bases aligning to TRBD2. Losses at the gene ends were 2 bases for V and 5 bases for J; bases not matched to a gene: 15. In germline, CDR1 is SGHNT, CDR2 YYREEE (reference sequence). The CDR3 contains 17 residues. The chain's CDR3 is CASSFPLGGSRTETQYF. In DNA form, the CDR3 reads TGTGCCAGCAGCTTCCCTCTGGGCGGGAGTAGGACGGAGACCCAGTACTTC.

This chain links TRBV20-1 with TRBJ2-7; D perhaps matches TRBD1 (6 bases). CDR1 and CDR2 (germline): DFQATT, SNEGSKA (reference sequence). V was cut by 2 bases and J by 5 bases, with 13 bases left in between. CDR3 length equals 13 residues. The CDR3 sequence: CSARQGSLDEQYF. The CDR3 coding sequence is TGCAGTGCTAGACAGGGGAGCCTCGACGAGCAGTACTTC.

This clonotype came up many times. The chain is built from TRBV7-2 and TRBJ2-7; no clear D. Trimming removed 1 base from V and 0 bases from J, with 7 bases in between. Germline values: CDR1 SGHTA, CDR2 FQGNSA. This CDR3 spans 14 amino acids. Here the CDR3 reads CASSLVTDSYEQYF. CDR3 sequence (DNA): TGTGCCAGCAGCTTAGTCACGGACTCCTACGAGCAGTACTTC.

This clonotype was seen ten or more times. The chain employs TRBV5-8 and TRBJ1-1; D is perhaps TRBD1 (5 bases). The CDR3 runs 14 residues. V gave up 4 bases and J gave up 1 base, with 11 bases separating them. Germline CDR1 reads SGHTS; CDR2 reads YDEGEE. The CDR3 reads CASSTGLPNTEAFF. Written as DNA, the CDR3 is TGTGCCAGCAGCACGGGACTTCCGAACACTGAAGCTTTCTTT.

The V gene is TRBV7-2, the J gene TRBJ2-7; weak D call: TRBD1 (6 bases). Near its end, the DNA agrees better with TRBJ2-1, so the J call may be wrong. This CDR3 has 13 residues. Germline CDR1 SGHTA, CDR2 FQGNSA. In nucleotides, the CDR3 is TGTGCCAGCACACAGGGAGTGTTCAATGAGCAGTTCTTC. Residues: CASTQGVFNEQFF.

This chain joins TRBV18 and TRBJ1-1; D is uncertain. Per germline, CDR1 KGHSH and CDR2 LQKENI. V lost 0 bases and J 5 bases, leaving 13 bases between the germline ends. The CDR3 length is 15 residues. CDR3 nucleotide sequence: TGTGCCAGCTCACCACCCCCATTGCAAGGAACTGAAGCTTTCTTT. Translation: CASSPPPLQGTEAFF.

This clonotype came up once. DNA for the CDR3: TGCAGCAGTTTCGACAGGCAGGGCTATGGCTACACCTTC. Protein sequence: CSSFDRQGYGYTF. V gene TRBV29-1 combines with J gene TRBJ1-2; perhaps TRBD1 as D (6 bases). The CDR3 extends over 13 amino acids. V gave up 8 bases and J gave up 4 bases, with 17 bases separating them. Germline CDR1 and CDR2: SQVTM and ANQGSEA.

This chain links TRBV10-3 with TRBJ2-2; TRBD2 matches 14 bases. The CDR3 loop spans 16 amino acids. In germline, CDR1 is ENHRY, CDR2 SYGVKD. With V trimmed by 9 bases and J by 0 bases, 3 bases remained unmatched. CDR3 sequence (DNA): TGTGCCATGGGGACTAGCGGGGGACCGAACACCGGGGAGCTGTTTTTT. Protein product: CAMGTSGGPNTGELFF.

This clonotype was detected many times. The CDR3 region is CASSQPGQAGQFCTF. CDR3 coding DNA: TGCGCCAGCAGCCAACCTGGACAGGCGGGGCAGTTCTGCACCTTC. The chain uses TRBV4-1 and TRBJ1-2; 7 positions match TRBD1. Germline CDR1 reads MGHRA; CDR2 reads YSYEKL. The CDR3 loop spans 15 amino acids. Trimming at V came to 2 bases and at J to 13 bases, leaving 16 bases not matched to a gene.

V is TRBV7-2 and J is TRBJ2-2; D may be TRBD1 (5 bases). Germline CDR1 SGHTA, CDR2 FQGNSA. V lost 3 bases and J lost 4, with 24 bases in between. This CDR3 has 19 amino acids. The CDR3 DNA reads TGTGCCAGCAGCTTTTTAGGGGCGCGCCGAGTTTCCATCACCGGGGAGCTGTTTTTT. Translation: CASSFLGARRVSITGELFF.

In nucleotides, the CDR3 is TGTGCCAGCAGCTTAGATTCAAGTAGGGGCGCTGAAGCTTTCTTT. Its protein is CASSLDSSRGAEAFF. V is TRBV11-3 and J is TRBJ1-1, with D possibly TRBD1 on 5 matching bases. Trimming removed 0 bases at V and 6 bases at J, with 14 bases between. The CDR3 is made up of 15 amino acids. Germline V lookup: CDR1 SGHNT, CDR2 YENEEA.

V and J are TRBV20-1 and TRBJ2-2; unclear D gene. With 2 bases removed from V and 4 bases from J, the gap between germline ends came to 8 bases. In germline, CDR1 is DFQATT, CDR2 SNEGSKA (reference sequence). The CDR3 is made up of 13 amino acids. This CDR3 is CSARRRATGELFF. The CDR3 region has the DNA TGCAGTGCTAGACGAAGGGCCACCGGGGAGCTGTTTTTT.

This clonotype was observed at least ten times. The CDR3 region has the DNA TGTGCTAGTGGTTTGGCACGCCCATTGGGGAACGAGCAGTACTTC. It encodes CASGLARPLGNEQYF. The rearrangement uses TRBV12-5 and TRBJ2-7; D not certain. V was trimmed by 1 base and J by 5 bases, leaving 15 bases between them. The germline V gene has CDR1 LGHNT and CDR2 FRNRAP. The CDR3 is 15 residues long.

This clonotype was counted many times. V usage is TRBV19 and J usage is TRBJ1-5, with 9 bases that match TRBD1. After removal of 6 bases from V and 6 bases from J, the junction contained 12 bases not matched to a gene. The CDR3 runs to 16 residues. Looked up from germline, CDR1 is LNHDA and CDR2 is SQIVND (reference sequence). The CDR3 DNA sequence: TGTGCCAGTAGGGGCACCGGGACAGGGTCGGCTCAGCCCCAGCATTTT. Encoded protein: CASRGTGTGSAQPQHF.

This clonotype was found many times. This rearrangement joins TRBV2 to TRBJ1-4; weak D call: TRBD1 (5 bases). The V gene lost 6 bases and the J gene lost 6 bases, with 14 bases spanning the gap. In germline, CDR1 is SNHLY, CDR2 FYNNEI. This CDR3 region has 14 residues. DNA of the CDR3: TGTGCCAGCAGGTTAAGAGGGGCAGATGAAAAACTGTTTTTT. Its protein product is CASRLRGADEKLFF.

The table lists this clonotype with many counts. The chain combines TRBV24-1 with TRBJ1-1; D possibly corresponds to TRBD1 (6 bases). The germline V and J ends were trimmed by 7 bases and 6 bases, with 14 bases remaining between them. Germline V CDR1 and CDR2: KGHDR, SFDVKD. This CDR3 is 13 amino acids long. CDR3 amino acids: CATRPGGAAEAFF. CDR3 bases: TGTGCCACCAGACCGGGGGGCGCCGCTGAAGCTTTCTTT.

The chain joins TRBV24-1 to TRBJ2-2; D remains unclear. Trimming pared 4 bases from V and 4 bases from J, leaving 6 bases between. Germline CDR1 and CDR2: KGHDR and SFDVKD. This CDR3 contains 13 residues. CDR3 residues: CATSEGVTGELFF. CDR3 bases: TGTGCCACCAGTGAAGGAGTCACCGGGGAGCTGTTTTTT.

The genes are TRBV11-2 and TRBJ1-6; D unresolved. Germline V gives CDR1 SGHAT, CDR2 FQNNGV. Trimming shortened V by 5 bases and J by 4 bases, and 12 bases separated the two germline ends. This CDR3 contains 15 residues. In DNA form, the CDR3 reads TGTGCCAGCAGCCAAGACGGAGATTATAATTCACCCCTCCACTTT. This translates into CASSQDGDYNSPLHF. Together with reference TRBV11-2 and TRBJ1-6, the CDR3 gives the full variable domain: EAGVAQSPRYKIIEKRQSVAFWCNPISGHATLYWYQQILGQGPKLLIQFQNNGVVDDSQLPKDRFSAERLKGVDSTLKIQPAKLEDSAVYLCASSQDGDYNSPLHFGNGTRLTVT.